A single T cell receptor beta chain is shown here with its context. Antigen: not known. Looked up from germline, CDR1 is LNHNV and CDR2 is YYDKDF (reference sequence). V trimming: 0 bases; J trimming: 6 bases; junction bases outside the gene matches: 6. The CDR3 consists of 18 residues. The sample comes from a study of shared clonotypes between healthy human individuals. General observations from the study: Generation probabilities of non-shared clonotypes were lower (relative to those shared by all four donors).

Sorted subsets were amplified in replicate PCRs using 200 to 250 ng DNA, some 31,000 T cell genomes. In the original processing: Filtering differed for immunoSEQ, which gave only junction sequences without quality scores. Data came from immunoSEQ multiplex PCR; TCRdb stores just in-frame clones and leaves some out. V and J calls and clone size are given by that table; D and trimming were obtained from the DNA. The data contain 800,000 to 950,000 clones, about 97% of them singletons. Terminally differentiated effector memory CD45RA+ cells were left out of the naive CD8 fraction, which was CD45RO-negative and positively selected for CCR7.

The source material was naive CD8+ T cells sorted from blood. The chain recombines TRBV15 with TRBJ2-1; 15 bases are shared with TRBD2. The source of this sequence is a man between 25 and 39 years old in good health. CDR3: CATSRDGLAGGPLNEQFF. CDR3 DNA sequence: TGTGCCACCAGCAGAGATGGACTAGCGGGAGGGCCTCTCAATGAGCAGTTCTTC.